A selection of T cell receptor beta chains follows, all from one sample in a study of tumor and adjacent non-tumor tissue in lung cancer. Each CDR3 protein gets one entry after TCRdb re-called the multiplex PCR reads with MiXCR. The table shows some 68,000 distinct CDR3 sequences, with approximately 73% occurring only once. Sequencing was carried out using distant non-tumor lung tissue. Receptors originate from a man aged 60 to 75 with non-small cell lung cancer. The conserved cysteine and the conserved F or W are not part of the CDR3 here. The order of the fields is D gene, V gene, clone size, J gene, CDR3 protein. D genes are given only for firm matches. Only part of the rows carry a size: once, few, many, or a class if the clone is expanded.

D: -; V: TRBV6-1; size: -; J: TRBJ2-6; CDR3: ANSDNSGASILT
D: -; V: TRBV2; size: many; J: TRBJ1-1; CDR3: ASSELENTEAF
D: TRBD1; V: TRBV5-6; size: many; J: TRBJ2-1; CDR3: ASSFLQGANEQF
D: -; V: TRBV6-1; size: many; J: TRBJ2-3; CDR3: ASRLGAASSTDTQY
D: TRBD2; V: TRBV10-1; size: many; J: TRBJ2-5; CDR3: ASSDIASGERETQY
D: -; V: TRBV20-1; size: many; J: TRBJ2-3; CDR3: SARKGSADTQY
D: TRBD2; V: TRBV11-1; size: -; J: TRBJ2-3; CDR3: ASSFLAGEADTQY
D: -; V: TRBV6-5; size: -; J: TRBJ1-1; CDR3: ASSSPVHKAS
D: -; V: TRBV20-1; size: -; J: TRBJ2-1; CDR3: SAFRGSFYNEQF
D: TRBD2; V: TRBV7-9; size: few; J: TRBJ2-1; CDR3: ASSFFLNPQTSGSGDEQF
D: -; V: TRBV12-3/TRBV12-4; size: -; J: TRBJ1-2; CDR3: ASDTGAFTNYTYT
D: -; V: TRBV12-3/TRBV12-4; size: few; J: TRBJ2-7; CDR3: SSSFLGISYEQY
D: TRBD1; V: TRBV5-5; size: -; J: TRBJ2-1; CDR3: ASRGGQGMYNEQF
D: -; V: TRBV6-5; size: -; J: TRBJ1-5; CDR3: ASMPTIGGDQPQH
D: TRBD2; V: TRBV6-2/TRBV6-3; size: -; J: TRBJ2-1; CDR3: ACSYNRGGSYEHF